This is a list of T cell receptor beta chains from one sample in a study of T cell responses to AZD1222 COVID-19 vaccine. Clones were read by immunoSEQ multiplex PCR, and TCRdb kept only the in-frame ones, dropping some. Here the sample spans roughly 100,000 clones, about nine tenths being singletons. Sequenced material: peripheral blood, taken 28 days after the second AZD1222 dose. The source is an adult who received the AZD1222 COVID-19 vaccine. Each CDR3 is given with its conserved first and last residue. The order of the fields is J gene, V gene, CDR3 protein.

>TRBJ2-1|TRBV15
CATSGTGGSYNEQFF
>TRBJ1-4|TRBV5-1
CASSFRAAATNEKLFF
>TRBJ1-1|TRBV27
CASSFATGQDTEAFF
>TRBJ1-6|TRBV6-5
CASSYGSSSYNSPLHF
>TRBJ1-1|TRBV6-2/TRBV6-3
CASSYSGGTEAFF
>TRBJ1-3|TRBV30
CAWMRPSGNTIYF
>TRBJ1-5|TRBV18
CASSPQGLGNQPQHF
>TRBJ1-2|TRBV7-9
CASSLRGPGYGYTF
>TRBJ2-2|TRBV7-3
CASSPGMSGELFF
>TRBJ2-6|TRBV21-1
CASSKVGRDGCGNSGANVLTF
>TRBJ1-1|TRBV7-2
CASSFLWNTEAFF
>TRBJ2-1|TRBV19
CASSDWSSYNEQFF
>TRBJ1-4|TRBV11-1
CASSGGEKLFF
>TRBJ1-3|TRBV6-5
CASSYSASYSGNTIYF
>TRBJ1-5|TRBV27
CASAGGLFSNQPQHF